The 17 T cell receptor beta chains below come from one sample, sequenced in a study of blood T cells in healthy people across ages. It was with a sample-barcoded 5' primer and a J-beta primer mix that a second PCR of roughly 7 to 12 cycles was run. TCRdb ran MiXCR on the 5' RACE reads and lists one entry per CDR3 protein. Here the sample spans about 1.8 million distinct CDR3 sequences, 49% being singletons. The sequenced sample was blood. Receptor source: a woman aged 40 to 50 in good health.

This clonotype was detected only a few times. The chain couples TRBV13 to TRBJ2-1, with a weak D call TRBD1 (6 bases). Deletions cut 5 bases from V and 0 bases from J, with 11 bases between. Germline CDR1 is PRHDT and CDR2 is FYEKMQ (reference sequence). This CDR3 comprises 15 residues. The CDR3 protein is CASSAGRGSYNEQFF. CDR3 in DNA: TGTGCCAGCAGCGCGGGCAGGGGCTCCTACAATGAGCAGTTCTTC.

The chain links TRBV16 to TRBJ2-6, with a tentative D call TRBD1 (6 bases). The V end lost 4 bases, the J end lost 6 bases, and 10 bases lay between the germline ends. The germline gives CDR1 KGHSY, CDR2 FQNENV. CDR3 length equals 14 residues. The CDR3 sequence is CASSRQVSANVLTF. Here the CDR3 DNA reads TGTGCCAGCAGCCGACAGGTATCGGCCAACGTCCTGACTTTC.

The chain carries TRBV4-1 and TRBJ2-5; 7 bases match TRBD1. The CDR3 covers 17 residues. Unmatched junction bases numbered 12, after V lost 0 bases and J lost 5 bases. Germline V lookup: CDR1 MGHRA, CDR2 YSYEKL. In nucleotides, the CDR3 is TGCGCCAGCAGCCAAGATGGGGCAGGGGGTGGTTGGGAGACCCAGTACTTC. It is translated as CASSQDGAGGGWETQYF.

This sequence joins TRBV5-1 and TRBJ2-5; 10 bases are a match to TRBD2. V dropped 0 bases and J dropped 5; count of bases not matched to a gene: 10. Germline CDR1 SGHRS, CDR2 YFSETQ. This CDR3 has 17 amino acids. This CDR3 reads CASSLAPLAGGQETQYF. DNA for the CDR3: TGCGCCAGCAGCTTGGCCCCTTTAGCGGGGGGCCAGGAGACCCAGTACTTC. The entire variable domain, with the rest obtained from reference TRBV5-1 and TRBJ2-5, is as follows: KAGVTQTPRYLIKTRGQQVTLSCSPISGHRSVSWYQQTPGQGLQFLFEYFSETQRNKGNFPGRFSGRQFSNSRSEMNVSTLELGDSALYLCASSLAPLAGGQETQYFGPGTRLLVL.

The sample holds one count of this clonotype. This sequence joins TRBV10-2 and TRBJ2-5; 9 bases are shared with TRBD1. The CDR3 has 14 amino acids. From germline, CDR1 is WSHSY and CDR2 SAAADI. J lost 4 bases, V lost 0 bases, and 0 bases had no gene match. This CDR3 reads CASSESTGGETQYF. CDR3 nucleotides: TGCGCCAGCAGTGAGTCGACAGGGGGAGAGACCCAGTACTTC.

The chain links TRBV29-1 to TRBJ1-1; TRBD1 matches 10 bases. Unmatched junction bases numbered 4, after V lost 3 bases and J lost 3 bases. Germline CDR1 reads SQVTM; CDR2 reads ANQGSEA. The CDR3 covers 14 residues. Here the CDR3 reads CSVEKTGGYTEAFF. The DNA of the CDR3 is TGCAGCGTTGAGAAGACAGGGGGCTACACTGAAGCTTTCTTT. The full variable domain, completed using reference TRBV29-1 and TRBJ1-1, is SAVISQKPSRDICQRGTSLTIQCQVDSQVTMMFWYRQQPGQSLTLIATANQGSEATYESGFVIDKFPISRPNLTFSTLTVSNMSPEDSSIYLCSVEKTGGYTEAFFGQGTRLTVV.

As for this clonotype: At one of its ends the junction is not consistent with the germline gene, which may arise from a read error. The gene calls are TRBV27 and TRBJ2-6, with D uncertain. The CDR3 runs 18 residues. The V gene's germline CDR1 is MNHEY and CDR2 SMNVEV (reference sequence). CDR3 sequence reads: CASSFRGSEPSGTNVLTF. The CDR3 nucleotides read TGTGCCAGCAGTTTCCGCGGCAGTGAACCCTCTGGGACCAACGTCCTGACTTTC.

This sequence joins TRBV20-1 and TRBJ2-3, with 16 bases lining up with TRBD2. Germline lookup yields CDR1 DFQATT and CDR2 SNEGSKA (reference sequence). V dropped 4 bases and J dropped 9; count of bases not matched to a gene: 10. The CDR3 loop spans 16 amino acids. The CDR3: CSATQVGTSGGGTQYF. DNA for the CDR3: TGCAGTGCTACACAAGTCGGGACTAGCGGGGGGGGGACGCAGTATTTT.

This clonotype was found a few times. The chain combines TRBV5-4 with TRBJ2-7; D gene ambiguous. This CDR3 comprises 17 residues. V dropped 5 bases and J dropped 1 base, with 22 bases sitting between them. Germline V gene data show CDR1 as SGHNT and CDR2 as YYREEE (reference sequence). This CDR3 reads CASRPDFDVQQSYEQYF. DNA for the CDR3: TGTGCCAGCAGACCCGATTTTGACGTACAACAATCCTACGAGCAGTACTTC.

This chain links TRBV6-5 with TRBJ2-3, with D uncertain. This CDR3 has 16 residues. Trimming left V 0 bases short and J 0 bases short, with 10 bases between. Germline V lookup: CDR1 MNHEY, CDR2 SVGAGI. CDR3 sequence: CASSYSRFASTDTQYF. The CDR3 region has the DNA TGTGCCAGCAGTTACTCGAGGTTTGCTAGCACAGATACGCAGTATTTT.

J is TRBJ1-5 and V is TRBV11-3, with 9 bases aligning to TRBD1. Germline V lookup: CDR1 SGHNT, CDR2 YENEEA. The trim removed 7 bases at V and 6 bases at J, leaving 10 bases unmatched. The CDR3 length is 15 residues. The CDR3 nucleotides read TGTGCCAGCATCGTAGGACAGGGGACGAGTCAGCCCCAGCATTTT. Amino acid sequence: CASIVGQGTSQPQHF. Full variable domain (remainder filled in from reference TRBV11-3 and TRBJ1-5): EAGVVQSPRYKIIEKKQPVAFWCNPISGHNTLYWYLQNLGQGPELLIRYENEEAVDDSQLPKDRFSAERLKGVDSTLKIQPAELGDSAVYLCASIVGQGTSQPQHFGDGTRLSIL.

The chain carries TRBV11-1 and TRBJ2-3, with D tentatively TRBD2 (6 bases). Germline CDR1 reads SGHAT; CDR2 reads FQDESV (reference sequence). V was trimmed by 4 bases and J by 9 bases, leaving 17 bases between them. This CDR3 region has 14 residues. CDR3 bases: TGTGCCAGCAGCTCCGAAAACTGGGGGGACACGCAGTATTTT. It is translated as CASSSENWGDTQYF. The entire variable domain, with the rest obtained from reference TRBV11-1 and TRBJ2-3, is as follows: EAEVAQSPRYKITEKSQAVAFWCDPISGHATLYWYRQILGQGPELLVQFQDESVVDDSQLPKDRFSAERLKGVDSTLKIQPAELGDSAMYLCASSSENWGDTQYFGPGTRLTVL.

The chain is built from TRBV6-2 or TRBV6-3 and TRBJ2-7; TRBD2 is a possible D gene (5 bases). V lost 0 bases and J 0 bases, leaving 12 bases between the germline ends. CDR1 is MNHEY, CDR2 SVGEGT, per germline. This CDR3 has 16 amino acids. The CDR3 nucleotides read TGTGCCAGCAGTTACTCGGGCGGGCGAAGCTCCTACGAGCAGTACTTC. It translates to CASSYSGGRSSYEQYF.

The CDR3 DNA reads TGTGCCAGCAGCTCCGGGTGGGGGGGGACTAGCGTTGGAGATACGCAGTATTTT. Its translation: CASSSGWGGTSVGDTQYF. The chain recombines TRBV11-2 with TRBJ2-3; 10 nucleotides match TRBD2. With 4 bases clipped from V and 5 bases from J, the junction kept 15 bases outside the gene matches. This CDR3 spans 18 amino acids. Germline V gene data show CDR1 as SGHAT and CDR2 as FQNNGV.

CDR3 amino acids: CSAPRDRSRSHTF. The CDR3 nucleotides read TGCAGTGCCCCCCGGGACAGGTCCAGGTCGCACACCTTC. The V call is TRBV20-1, the J call TRBJ1-2; 8 bases line up with TRBD1. V lost 6 bases and J lost 12; bases outside the gene matches: 15. Germline-derived CDR1 and CDR2 are DFQATT and SNEGSKA (reference sequence). The CDR3 extends over 13 amino acids.

The CDR3 DNA follows: TGTGCCAGCAGTACCAACAGGGTGGTGGATACGCAGTATTTT. Amino acid sequence: CASSTNRVVDTQYF. The chain employs TRBV6-6 and TRBJ2-3; tentative D call: TRBD1 (6 bases). The CDR3 is 14 amino acids. The germline V gene encodes CDR1 MNHNY and CDR2 SVGAGI (reference sequence). Trimming took 5 bases from V and 6 from J, leaving 15 bases between them.

The chain couples TRBV14 to TRBJ2-1; 12 nucleotides line up with TRBD2. The J call may not be correct, given that the DNA end is closer to TRBJ2-7. CDR3 size: 23 residues. CDR1 is SGHDN, CDR2 FVKESK, per germline. The CDR3 region is CASSQGGGLAGPTLQSSYNEQYF. The CDR3 DNA is TGTGCCAGCAGCCAGGGAGGGGGACTAGCGGGCCCAACGCTTCAGAGCTCCTACAATGAGCAGTACTTC.